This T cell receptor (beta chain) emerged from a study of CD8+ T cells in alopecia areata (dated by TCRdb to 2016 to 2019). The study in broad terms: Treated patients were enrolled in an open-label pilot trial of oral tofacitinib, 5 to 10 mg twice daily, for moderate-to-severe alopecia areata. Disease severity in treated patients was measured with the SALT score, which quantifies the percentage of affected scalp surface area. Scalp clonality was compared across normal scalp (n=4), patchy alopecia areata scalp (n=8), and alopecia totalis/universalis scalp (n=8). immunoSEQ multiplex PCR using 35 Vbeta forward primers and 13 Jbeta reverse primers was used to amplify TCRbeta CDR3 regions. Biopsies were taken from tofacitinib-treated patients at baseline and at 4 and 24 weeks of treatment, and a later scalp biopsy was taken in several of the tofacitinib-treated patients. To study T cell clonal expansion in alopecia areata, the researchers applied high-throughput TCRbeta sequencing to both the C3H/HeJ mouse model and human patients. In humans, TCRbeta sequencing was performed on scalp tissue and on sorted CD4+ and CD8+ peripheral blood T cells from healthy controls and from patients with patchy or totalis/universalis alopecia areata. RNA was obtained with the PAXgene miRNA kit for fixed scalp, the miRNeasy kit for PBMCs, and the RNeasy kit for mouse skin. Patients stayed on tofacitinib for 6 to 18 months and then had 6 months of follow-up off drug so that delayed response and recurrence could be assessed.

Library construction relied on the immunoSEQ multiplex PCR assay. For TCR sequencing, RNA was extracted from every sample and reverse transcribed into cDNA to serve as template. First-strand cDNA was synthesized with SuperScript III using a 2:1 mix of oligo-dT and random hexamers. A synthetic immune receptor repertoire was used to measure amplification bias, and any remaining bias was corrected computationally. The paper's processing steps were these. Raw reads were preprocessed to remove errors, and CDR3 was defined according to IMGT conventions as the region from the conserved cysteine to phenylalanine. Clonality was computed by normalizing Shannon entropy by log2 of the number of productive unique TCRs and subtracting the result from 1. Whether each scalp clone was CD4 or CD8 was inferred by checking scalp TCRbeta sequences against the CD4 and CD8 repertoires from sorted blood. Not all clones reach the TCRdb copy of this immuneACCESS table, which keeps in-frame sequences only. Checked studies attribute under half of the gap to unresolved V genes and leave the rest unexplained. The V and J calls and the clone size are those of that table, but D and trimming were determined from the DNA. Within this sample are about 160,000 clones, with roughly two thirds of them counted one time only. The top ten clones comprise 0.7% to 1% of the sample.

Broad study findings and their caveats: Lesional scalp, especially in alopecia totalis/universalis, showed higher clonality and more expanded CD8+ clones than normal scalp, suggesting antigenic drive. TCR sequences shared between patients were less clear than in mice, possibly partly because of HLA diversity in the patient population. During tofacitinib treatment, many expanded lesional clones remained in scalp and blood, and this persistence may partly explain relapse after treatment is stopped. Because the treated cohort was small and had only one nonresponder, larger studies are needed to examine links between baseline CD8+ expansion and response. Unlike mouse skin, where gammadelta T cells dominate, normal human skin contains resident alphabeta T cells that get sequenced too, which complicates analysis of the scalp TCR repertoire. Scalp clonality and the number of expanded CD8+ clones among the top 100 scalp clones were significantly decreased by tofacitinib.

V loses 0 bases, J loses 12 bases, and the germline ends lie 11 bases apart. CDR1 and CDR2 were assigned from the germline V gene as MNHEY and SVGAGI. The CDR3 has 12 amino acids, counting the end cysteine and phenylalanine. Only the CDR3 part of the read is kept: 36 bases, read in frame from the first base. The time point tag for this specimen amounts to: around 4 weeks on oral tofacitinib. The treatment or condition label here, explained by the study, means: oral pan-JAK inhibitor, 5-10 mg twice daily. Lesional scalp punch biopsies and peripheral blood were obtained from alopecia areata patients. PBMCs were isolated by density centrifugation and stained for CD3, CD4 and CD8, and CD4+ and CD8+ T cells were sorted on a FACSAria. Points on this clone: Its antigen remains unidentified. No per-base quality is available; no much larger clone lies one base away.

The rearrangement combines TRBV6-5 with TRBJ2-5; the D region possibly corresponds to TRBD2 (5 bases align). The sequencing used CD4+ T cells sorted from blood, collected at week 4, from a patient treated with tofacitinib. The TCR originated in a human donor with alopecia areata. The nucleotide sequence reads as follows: TGTGCCAGCAGTTACTCGACCGGACTGAAGTACTTC. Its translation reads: CASSYSTGLKYF.